This T cell receptor (beta chain) came from a study of T cell responses to AZD1222 COVID-19 vaccine. Germline V lookup: CDR1 MDHEN, CDR2 SYDVKM. The V end was cut by 6 bases, the J end by 2 bases, with 17 bases between. There are 16 residues in the CDR3. As concerns this clone: Antigen specificity is unknown.

Data came from immunoSEQ multiplex PCR; TCRdb stores just in-frame clones and leaves some out. This sample has about 79,000 clones; approximately 80% occur once, and the top ten carry 22%. Findings and caveats of the study: Samples come after the peak T cell response, not at day 14.

The rearrangement joins TRBV28 to TRBJ1-5; tentative D call: TRBD1 (6 bases). This clonotype was sampled from an adult in good health. Material: peripheral blood, obtained on day 0 of AZD1222 vaccination. The CDR3 DNA reads as TGTGCCAGCAGCTGGGGACACCCCGGCGGCAATCAGCCCCAGCATTTT. Translated, it gives CASSWGHPGGNQPQHF.